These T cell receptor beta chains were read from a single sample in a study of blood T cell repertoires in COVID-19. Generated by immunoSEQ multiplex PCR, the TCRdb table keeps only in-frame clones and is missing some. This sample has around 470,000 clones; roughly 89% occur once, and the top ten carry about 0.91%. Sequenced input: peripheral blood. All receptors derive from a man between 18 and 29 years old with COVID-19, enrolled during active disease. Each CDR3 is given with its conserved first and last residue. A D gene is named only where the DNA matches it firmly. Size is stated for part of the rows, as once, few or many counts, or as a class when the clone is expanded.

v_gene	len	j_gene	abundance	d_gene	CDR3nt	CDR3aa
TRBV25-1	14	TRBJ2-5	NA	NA	TGTGCCAGCAGTCGACAGGCCGCCGGTGGGACCCAGTACTTC	CASSRQAAGGTQYF
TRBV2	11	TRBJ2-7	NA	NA	TGTGCCAGCAGTGCAACCTACGAGCAGTACTTC	CASSATYEQYF
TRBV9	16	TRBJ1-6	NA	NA	TGTGCCAGCAGCGCAAAACAGGGATTTAATAATTCACCCCTCCACTTT	CASSAKQGFNNSPLHF
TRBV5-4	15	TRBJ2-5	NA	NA	TGTGCCAGCAGCTTGGCCGGGAGCCTAGGAGAGACCCAGTACTTC	CASSLAGSLGETQYF
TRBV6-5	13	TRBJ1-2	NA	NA	TGTGCCAGCAGTTACCTCAAGCCTAATGGCTACACCTTC	CASSYLKPNGYTF
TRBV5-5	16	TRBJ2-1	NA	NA	TGTGCCAGCAGGTTCGACTTGAGTCGGTTAACCAATGAGCAGTTCTTC	CASRFDLSRLTNEQFF
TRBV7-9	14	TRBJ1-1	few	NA	TGTGCCAGCAGCTTGGTCAGGGGGAACACTGAAGCTTTCTTT	CASSLVRGNTEAFF
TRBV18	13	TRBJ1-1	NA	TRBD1	TGTGCCAGCTCACCGAGGGGACAGCCCCAAGCTTTCTTT	CASSPRGQPQAFF
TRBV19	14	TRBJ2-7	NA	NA	TGTGCCAGTAGTATTAGTGACAGTTCCTACGAGCAGTACTTC	CASSISDSSYEQYF
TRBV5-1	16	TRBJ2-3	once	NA	TGCGCCAGCAGCTTGGCGCAGCGGATTGCCACAGATACGCAGTATTTT	CASSLAQRIATDTQYF
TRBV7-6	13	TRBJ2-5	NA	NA	TGTGCCAGCAGACCCGTACAGGGACAGACCCAGTACTTC	CASRPVQGQTQYF
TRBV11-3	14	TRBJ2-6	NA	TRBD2	TGTGCCAGCAGCCGGGGACTAGGGGCCAACGTCCTGACTTTC	CASSRGLGANVLTF
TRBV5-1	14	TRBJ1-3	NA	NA	TGCGCCAGCAGCACGACGGGTTCTGGAAACACCATATATTTT	CASSTTGSGNTIYF
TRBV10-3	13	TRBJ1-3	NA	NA	TGTGCCATCAGCGCAGATTCTGGAAACACCATATATTTT	CAISADSGNTIYF
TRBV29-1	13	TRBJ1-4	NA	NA	TGCAGCGTTTCTGGCGGGTTGAGTGAAAAACTGTTTTTT	CSVSGGLSEKLFF
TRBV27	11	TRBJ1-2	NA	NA	TGTGCCAGCAGTGACTTCTATGGCTACACCTTC	CASSDFYGYTF
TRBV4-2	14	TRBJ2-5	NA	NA	TGTGCCAGCAGCCCGGGCGGGCAGCAAGAGACCCAGTACTTC	CASSPGGQQETQYF
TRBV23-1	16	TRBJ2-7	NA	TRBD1	TGCGCCAGCAGTCAAAGCGGACAGGCTGGCTCCTACGAGCAGTACTTC	CASSQSGQAGSYEQYF
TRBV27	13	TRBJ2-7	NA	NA	TGTGCCAGCAGTTTATCTTTCGGGTACGAGCAGTACTTC	CASSLSFGYEQYF